Listed below are T cell receptor beta chains from one sample, sequenced in a study of OX40 agonist ivuxolimab in advanced cancers. Method: immunoSEQ multiplex PCR; TCRdb's copy keeps in-frame clones and lacks some. The sample has 90,000 to 130,000 clones, about nine tenths seen once. Specimen: CD4+ or CD8+ T cells sorted from blood, collected in a trial of the OX40 agonist ivuxolimab. These receptors all stem from an adult with an advanced solid tumor such as melanoma, head and neck, liver or kidney cancer. Each CDR3 is given with its conserved first and last residue. The order of the fields is D gene, CDR3 length, J gene, clone size, V gene, CDR3 protein, CDR3 DNA. The D gene is left open where the match is weak. Not all rows give a size; the values are once, few, many and, for expanded clones, a class.

>NA|15|TRBJ1-6|NA|TRBV27
CASSLSGSYNSPLYF
TGTGCCAGCAGTTTATCTGGCTCCTATAATTCACCCCTCTACTTT
>NA|14|TRBJ1-3|NA|TRBV11-1
CASSLDGGANTIYF
TGTGCCAGCAGCTTGGATGGGGGAGCGAACACCATATATTTT
>TRBD2|14|TRBJ2-3|NA|TRBV7-3
CASSLAREPDTQYF
TGTGCCAGCAGCTTAGCGCGGGAGCCGGATACGCAGTATTTT
>TRBD1|14|TRBJ1-1|NA|TRBV5-4
CASSVGQMNTEAFF
TGTGCCAGCAGCGTGGGACAGATGAACACTGAAGCTTTCTTT
>NA|17|TRBJ2-2|NA|TRBV2
CASTDVKAHANTGELFF
TGTGCCAGCACCGACGTGAAAGCTCACGCGAACACCGGGGAGCTGTTTTTT
>NA|13|TRBJ1-1|NA|TRBV7-3
CASSLMHLSEAFF
TGTGCCAGCAGCTTAATGCACCTATCTGAAGCTTTCTTT
>NA|16|TRBJ1-2|NA|TRBV7-9
CASSLLGGGSRYGYTF
TGTGCCAGCAGCTTACTAGGTGGGGGGTCTCGATATGGCTACACCTTC
>NA|12|TRBJ2-7|NA|TRBV7-2
CASSLSSYEQYF
TGTGCCAGCAGCTTGAGCTCCTACGAGCAGTACTTC
>NA|13|TRBJ1-1|NA|TRBV19
CASSTSMSTEAFF
TGTGCCAGTAGTACGTCCATGAGTACTGAAGCTTTCTTT
>NA|16|TRBJ2-3|NA|TRBV7-3
CASSPEWDIGTDTQYF
TGTGCCAGCAGTCCCGAATGGGACATAGGGACAGATACGCAGTATTTT
>TRBD2|14|TRBJ2-7|NA|TRBV9
CASSSGLSSHEQYF
TGTGCCAGCAGCTCGGGACTATCGTCCCACGAGCAGTACTTC
>NA|12|TRBJ2-7|NA|TRBV29-1
CSVGHLVGEQYF
TGCAGCGTTGGACATCTAGTGGGCGAGCAGTACTTC
>NA|13|TRBJ2-5|NA|TRBV6-1
CASSEPDQETQYF
TGTGCCAGCAGTGAACCCGATCAAGAGACCCAGTACTTC
>NA|14|TRBJ2-7|once|TRBV30
CAWSPGRTSYEQYF
TGTGCCTGGAGCCCGGGACGGACGTCCTACGAGCAGTACTTC
>TRBD1|17|TRBJ2-1|once|TRBV2
CASSITGTALSISEQFF
TGTGCCAGCAGTATCACCGGGACAGCGTTAAGTATTAGTGAGCAGTTCTTC
>TRBD1|15|TRBJ1-3|NA|TRBV6-1
CASRATGVLGNTIYF
TGTGCCAGCAGAGCGACAGGGGTTTTGGGAAACACCATATATTTT
>TRBD1|15|TRBJ2-7|NA|TRBV15
CATSNGQGRIYEQYF
TGTGCCACCAGTAACGGACAGGGGCGAATCTACGAGCAGTACTTC
>NA|16|TRBJ1-1|few|TRBV6-6
CASSPPPGQQNTEAFF
TGTGCCAGCAGTCCTCCACCGGGACAACAGAACACTGAAGCTTTCTTT
>NA|12|TRBJ1-4|once|TRBV6-1
CASSEQDEKLFF
TGTGCCAGCAGTGAACAGGATGAAAAACTGTTTTTT
>NA|13|TRBJ2-1|NA|TRBV19
CASSIKVLSEQFF
TGTGCCAGTAGTATAAAGGTCCTTTCTGAGCAGTTCTTC
>TRBD1|17|TRBJ2-2|once|TRBV11-2
CASSPRQGRINTGELFF
TGTGCCAGCAGCCCTCGACAGGGTCGTATAAACACCGGGGAGCTGTTTTTT
>TRBD1|16|TRBJ2-7|NA|TRBV15
CATSRETGTGAYEQYF
TGTGCCACCAGCAGAGAGACCGGGACAGGGGCCTACGAGCAGTACTTC
>NA|14|TRBJ2-5|NA|TRBV5-1
CASSLVSSQETQYF
TGCGCCAGCAGCTTGGTGTCTTCGCAAGAGACCCAGTACTTC
>TRBD2|20|TRBJ2-7|NA|TRBV5-4
CASSLGGLAGVRGSLYEQYF
TGTGCCAGCAGCTTGGGGGGACTAGCGGGAGTAAGGGGATCCCTCTACGAGCAGTACTTC
>NA|15|TRBJ2-3|NA|TRBV7-3
CASSSGGQNTDTQYF
TGTGCCAGCAGCTCGGGGGGACAGAACACAGATACGCAGTATTTT
>NA|14|TRBJ1-1|NA|TRBV14
CASSRVPGNTEAFF
TGTGCCAGCAGCCGGGTACCAGGGAACACTGAAGCTTTCTTT
>NA|14|TRBJ1-2|NA|TRBV5-6
CASSLGYGHYGYTF
TGTGCCAGCAGCTTGGGGTACGGACACTATGGCTACACCTTC
>NA|14|TRBJ1-1|NA|TRBV7-3
CASSTGIENTEAFF
TGTGCCAGCAGCACAGGGATTGAGAACACTGAAGCTTTCTTT
>NA|18|TRBJ1-1|NA|TRBV6-1
CASSEGGSYGGPDTEAFF
TGTGCCAGCAGTGAAGGAGGTAGTTACGGGGGTCCCGACACTGAAGCTTTCTTT
>NA|19|TRBJ1-2|once|TRBV5-1
CASSLAIPDSTYFLYGYTF
TGCGCCAGCAGCTTAGCCATTCCGGACAGCACTTACTTTCTCTATGGCTACACCTTC
>TRBD2|16|TRBJ2-3|NA|TRBV7-2
CASSLVYGGAEDTQYF
TGTGCCAGCAGCTTAGTTTACGGGGGGGCCGAAGATACGCAGTATTTT
>TRBD1|17|TRBJ2-7|NA|TRBV4-1
CASSQGSQTGDSHEQYF
TGCGCCAGCAGCCAAGGCTCTCAGACAGGGGATAGCCACGAGCAGTACTTC